This T cell receptor beta chain is from a study of early T cells in non-severe SARS-CoV-2 infection (dated by TCRdb to about 2021). About the full investigation: Because TCR sequencing was done on bulk RNA from unsorted whole blood, the alpha and beta chains could not be paired.

Receptors were amplified or captured by 5' RACE. The reads were generated on a NextSeq 500. Unique molecular identifiers were attached to individual cDNA molecules in the TCR library protocol so that sequencing error and PCR bias could be corrected. Both TCR alpha and beta chains were sequenced, and tight co-correlation was observed between alpha and beta sequence abundances in each sample. The authors processed their data as follows. V gene, J gene and CDR3 annotation of TCR sequences was performed with Decombinator V4. TCRs were defined as expanded if a significant change between any two time points was detected under a Poisson model with p below 0.0001. TCR abundances were normalised to the total number of TCRs sequenced per sample and were expressed as counts per million. MAIT TCRs were defined by TRAV1-2 paired with TRAJ12, TRAJ20 or TRAJ33, and iNKT TCRs by TRAV10 paired with TRAJ18. VDJdb, accessed on 1 November 2021, was searched for TCRs annotated for CMV, EBV and SARS-CoV-2, and TCRs annotated for more than one antigen were excluded. TCRdb trimmed public reads at Q25 via fastp, called clones via MiXCR and kept in-frame beta chains. Entries are consolidated by CDR3 protein sequence, retaining the most common genes and DNA. The authors' filters were not applied to this entry. This sample gives roughly 50,000 distinct CDR3 sequences in total; around 8% of them show up just once. The ten largest clones take up about 4.2% of the sample.

The CDR1 and CDR2 encoded by the germline V gene are KGHDR and SFDVKD. The CDR3 runs 15 residues from the cysteine to the phenylalanine. Kept here is only the CDR3 DNA, which spans 45 bases and is read in frame from base 1. V loses 6 bases, J loses 8 bases, and the germline ends lie 19 bases apart. Here is what the overall study found, with its caveats: VDJdb matching was skewed toward anti-spike CD8 responses and likely underestimated virus-specific expansions by missing private and CD4 specificities.

A case-control design nested within a healthcare worker cohort in London, UK, was used, with weekly nasopharyngeal swab PCR tests and blood sampling performed. Healthcare workers were recruited during the week of the UK lockdown, between 23 and 31 March 2020, and followed weekly for up to about 15 weeks. This clonotype was picked up a small number of times. No antigen is known for it. The input lacks base qualities; no much larger clone sits a single base away. Sequencing was done on a sample of whole blood. Recombination connected TRBV24-1 to TRBJ2-1, and possibly TRBD1, on 6 matching bases. The receptor comes from an adult who was a healthcare worker with PCR-confirmed SARS-CoV-2 infection or an uninfected control (not recorded which). The bases read TGTGCCACCAGTTCCGGGCGACAGGCGAGCGATGAGCAGTTCTTC. This codes for CATSSGRQASDEQFF.